A single T cell receptor beta chain is shown here with its context. The sample originates from a study of tumour-infiltrating T cells in Burkitt lymphoma. For the study at large: Survival, overall and progression-free, tracked with productive clonality.

The CDR3 spans 13 residues. CDR1 and CDR2 from the germline V gene are SNHLY and FYNNEI. V was trimmed by 6 bases and J by 3 bases, leaving 12 bases between them. The protocol was immunoSEQ multiplex PCR, while the TCRdb copy is restricted to in-frame clones and leaves out a portion. Of under 15,000 clones listed, 30% are singletons. Sequenced sample: tumor tissue. The sequence derives from a human donor with diffuse large B-cell lymphoma. The chain is built from TRBV2 and TRBJ2-7; D unclear. The CDR3 region is CASRPITGYEQYF. The DNA for the CDR3 is TGTGCCAGCAGACCAATAACGGGCTACGAGCAGTACTTC.